The clone carrying this T cell receptor beta chain was recorded many times. These data belong to a study of molecular identifiers for immune sequencing clone quantification. Listed TCR primers and previously described methods were used for bulk TCR libraries. TCRdb re-analysed the PCR reads in MiXCR, keeping a single row per CDR3 protein. The sample yields around 65,000 distinct CDR3 sequences, 15% to 20% seen once. The naive CD8 libraries originated from between roughly 18,000 and 1,100,000 sorted cells and drew on 10%, 30% or 50% RNA. A CD8+CD4-CCR7+CD45RA+ gate was used to sort naive CD8 T cells. The V segment lost 7 bases and the J segment 1 base; nucleotides outside the gene matches: 4. The V gene's germline CDR1 is SQVTM and CDR2 ANQGSEA. The CDR3 is 12 amino acids.

The chain is built from TRBV29-1 and TRBJ2-7; the match to TRBD1 covers 7 bases. Source material: naive CD8+ T cells from blood, with Jurkat cell RNA spiked in. Subset: FACS-sorted CD8+CD4-CCR7+CD45RA+ naive T cells. This TCR was sampled from a human donor in good health. Some libraries in this study had Jurkat cell RNA spiked in. In DNA, the CDR3 is TGCAGCGCGACAGGGATTTCCTACGAGCAGTACTTC. It codes for CSATGISYEQYF.